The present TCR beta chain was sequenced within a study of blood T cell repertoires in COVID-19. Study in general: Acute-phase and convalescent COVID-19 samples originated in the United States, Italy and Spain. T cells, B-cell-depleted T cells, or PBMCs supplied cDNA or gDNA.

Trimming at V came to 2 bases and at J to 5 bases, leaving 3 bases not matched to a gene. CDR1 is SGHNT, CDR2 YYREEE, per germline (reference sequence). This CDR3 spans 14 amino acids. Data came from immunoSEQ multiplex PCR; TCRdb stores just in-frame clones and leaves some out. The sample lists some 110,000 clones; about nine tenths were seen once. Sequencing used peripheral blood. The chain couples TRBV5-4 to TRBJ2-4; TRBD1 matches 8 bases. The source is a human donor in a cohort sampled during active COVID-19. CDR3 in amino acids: CASSLPGQENIQYF. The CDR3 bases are TGTGCCAGCAGCTTACCGGGACAGGAAAACATTCAGTACTTC.